This T cell receptor (beta chain) stems from a study of identical twins. Study-level results: The study found that models underestimated out-of-frame TCR alpha sharing in monozygotic twins. Analyses based on zero insertions could be partly confounded by invariant MAIT and iNKT cells. Memory repertoires showed no such pattern, whereas abundant cord blood beta clonotypes carried fewer insertions.

With template switching, a universal primer site was added, and the cDNA carried unique molecular identifiers. MiXCR, applied by TCRdb to the 5' RACE reads, yields one record per CDR3 protein. The top ten clones hold 3% to 4.5% of a sample with 200,000 to 300,000 distinct CDR3 sequences, 7% of them seen once. As regards this clonotype: Its antigen is unknown. It may be a read error: a sequence one base away is much more abundant.

CDR3 length: 13 residues. Germline CDR1 and CDR2: DFQATT and SNEGSKA (reference sequence). These data also formed part of another study, on yellow fever vaccine responses in identical twins.

The chain couples TRBV20-1 to TRBJ2-5; D may be TRBD1 or TRBD2 (5 bases each). What was sequenced was memory (CD45RO+) T cells sorted from blood. This sequence originates from a young woman in good health. This CDR3 reads CSAIGTFQENQYF. CDR3 nucleotides: TGCAGTGCTATTGGGACCTTCCAAGAGAACCAGTACTTC.